Below, 3 T cell receptor beta chains from the same sample are listed, as sequenced in a study of blood T cell repertoires in COVID-19. Clones were read by immunoSEQ multiplex PCR, and TCRdb kept only the in-frame ones, dropping some. The sample carries about 350,000 clones, about nine tenths recorded once. The sample consisted of peripheral blood. The origin of the receptors is a woman aged 55-75 years with COVID-19, enrolled during active disease.

V usage is TRBV10-1 and J usage is TRBJ1-2; the D is unclear. CDR1 and CDR2 from the germline V gene are WNHNN and SYGVQD (reference sequence). The CDR3 is 13 amino acids. Trimming removed 4 bases from V and 4 bases from J, with 10 bases in between. The CDR3 nucleotides are TGCGCCAGCAGTGCTCGGTGGGCCTATGGCTACACCTTC. Residues: CASSARWAYGYTF.

The chain has TRBV5-4 and TRBJ2-3; 8 bases map to TRBD2. Germline V gene sequence: CDR1 SGHNT, CDR2 YYREEE (reference sequence). Trimming at V came to 0 bases and at J to 8 bases, leaving 8 bases not matched to a gene. The CDR3 length is 15 residues. CDR3 DNA: TGTGCCAGCAGCTTGGCGGGGGGGCTTATCTCTACGCAGTATTTT. Protein product: CASSLAGGLISTQYF.

This sequence joins TRBV6-1 and TRBJ2-5; the match to TRBD2 covers 14 bases. CDR3 length equals 16 residues. The V gene's germline CDR1 is MNHNS and CDR2 SASEGT. V lost 4 bases, J lost 4 bases, and 5 bases stayed unmatched. The CDR3 loop is CASSARTSGGTETQYF. The CDR3, as DNA: TGTGCCAGCAGTGCCCGGACTAGCGGGGGGACAGAGACCCAGTACTTC.